This TCR beta chain was sequenced for a study of alternative splicing in chronic myeloid leukemia remission (dated by TCRdb to the early 2020s). Turning to the overall study: RNA sequencing was used to profile peripheral blood obtained from chronic-phase CML patients at diagnosis and at remission, and the resulting profiles were compared with those of healthy donors. The median age was around 49 years at diagnosis and under 60 at remission, while healthy controls had a median age of approximately 40. Female/male counts of 11/5 were recorded for diagnosis samples, 8/3 for remission samples and 2/4 for controls. For diagnosis, remission and control samples alike, total RNA was extracted from peripheral blood mononuclear cells using Trizol. Summary of the overall study and its limitations: Blood cell composition at remission was reconfigured to resemble lymphoid cell-enriched normal controls. Blood cell composition differed strongly by timepoint, shifting from myeloid progenitor enrichment at diagnosis to mature lymphoid enrichment at remission.

Preparation of the library involved bulk RNA-seq. The TruSeq Stranded RNA sample prep kit was used to generate libraries of poly-A-enriched mRNA from an input of approximately 1 ug total RNA. Every sample was sequenced in triplicate, with paired-end sequencing run on a HiSeq 2500. Each mate in the RNA-seq data had a read length of 125 nucleotides. Regarding the original processing steps: Reads were trimmed and aligned to hg38 using STAR v2.7, and quality control was done with FASTQC, RSeQC and multiqc. Salmon 0.14.1 was used to quantify gene expression levels as transcripts per million (TPM). Principal component analysis suggested that trial, library batch, sequencing batch, treatment regimen and sex did not drive transcriptomic profiles. TCRdb reprocessed the reads and lists each CDR3 protein sequence as a single entry, with no DNA. It is TCRdb's table, rather than the study itself, that gives the V and J calls and clone size. The sample table shows 350 or so distinct CDR3 sequences, and about 95% are seen once. The ten largest clonotypes hold 7.5% to 9.5% of the sample.

The cysteine opens and the phenylalanine closes a CDR3 of 15 amino acids. No DNA is listed. The germline V gene (reference sequence) specifies MNHNY as CDR1 and SVGAGI as CDR2. As normal controls, peripheral blood was provided by six healthy donors. For this clonotype: It has no known antigen specificity.

The TCR originated in a person aged 25-55 years in good health. The chain was built from TRBV6-6 and TRBJ1-5; with no DNA, the TCRdb D assignment of TRBD1 cannot be verified. Sequencing was carried out using PBMCs. The CDR3: CASSYQTGSNQPQHF.